Listed below are T cell receptor beta chains from one sample, sequenced in a study of cytomegalovirus exposure and HLA in healthy donors. The method was immunoSEQ multiplex PCR; TCRdb's version includes in-frame clones alone and lacks a portion of them. This sample yields 150,000 to 200,000 clones, of which more than 85% are seen a single time; 1.5% to 2% belongs to the top ten. Sequencing was done on a sample of PBMCs. Every receptor here comes from a young woman in good health and CMV-seronegative. CDR3s include the opening cysteine and the closing phenylalanine or tryptophan. A D gene is named only where the DNA matches it firmly. For some rows the clone size is stated as once, few or many, or as a class when expanded; others skip it.

j_call clone_size v_call d_call cdr3_nt cdr3_aa
TRBJ1-2 NA TRBV2 NA TGTGCCAGCCGAGCACTTAACTATGGCTACACCTTC CASRALNYGYTF
TRBJ1-5 NA TRBV19 TRBD1 TGTGCCAGTAGTATCGGAGAAGGAGGGGGCTCTCAGCCCCAGCATTTT CASSIGEGGGSQPQHF
TRBJ2-5 once TRBV29-1 NA TGCAGCGTTATACAGGGATTGGGGGAGACCCAGTACTTC CSVIQGLGETQYF
TRBJ2-1 NA TRBV5-4 TRBD2 TGTGCCAGCAGCTTTAGCGGGAGGGGGTACAATGAGCAGTTCTTC CASSFSGRGYNEQFF
TRBJ1-6 NA TRBV10-1 TRBD1 TGCGCCAGCAGTGAAGGAGTCTTCGGGACAGGGTTTCCCCTCCACTTT CASSEGVFGTGFPLHF
TRBJ2-7 NA TRBV12-5 TRBD2 TGTGCTAGTGGGGAGGGGACTAGCGTAGTCGAGCAGTACTTC CASGEGTSVVEQYF
TRBJ1-6 NA TRBV11-1 NA TGTGCCAGCAGTTACAGAAATAATTCACCCCTCCACTTT CASSYRNNSPLHF
TRBJ2-7 NA TRBV4-1 TRBD1 TGCGCCAGCAGCCAAGATCCCGACAGGGCTGGCTACGAGCAGTACTTC CASSQDPDRAGYEQYF
TRBJ2-7 NA TRBV28 TRBD1 TGTGCCAGCAGCCCGGTGGGACAGTTCGACGAGCAGTACTTC CASSPVGQFDEQYF
TRBJ1-1 NA TRBV10-3 NA TGTGCCATCAATGGCGGGAGGCAGCTGAACACTGAAGCTTTCTTT CAINGGRQLNTEAFF
TRBJ1-2 NA TRBV6-5 TRBD1 TGTGCCAGCAGTTACTCAACAGGGGGCAGCTATGGCTACACCTTC CASSYSTGGSYGYTF
TRBJ1-1 NA TRBV7-8 TRBD1 TGTGCCAGCAGCTTAGTCGGACAGGGAGGGGGTGAAGCTTTCTTT CASSLVGQGGGEAFF
TRBJ2-1 NA TRBV27 TRBD2 TGTGCCAGCAGTTTACCAACTAGCGGGAGGGGGAATGAGCAGTTCTTC CASSLPTSGRGNEQFF
TRBJ1-5 NA TRBV27 TRBD1 TGTGCCAGCAGTTTAGGGACAGGGGGGAATCAGCCCCAGCATTTT CASSLGTGGNQPQHF
TRBJ2-7 NA TRBV7-9 NA TGTGCCAGCAGCTTAGCGGCAGGGAGAACTAGCCGCTCCTACGAGCAGTACTTC CASSLAAGRTSRSYEQYF
TRBJ2-3 NA TRBV5-1 NA TGCGCCAGCAGCTTGATCGACAGTTCCACAGATACGCAGTATTTT CASSLIDSSTDTQYF
TRBJ1-5 NA TRBV2 TRBD1 TGTGCCAGCAGTGAGGGACAGGAGGTTCAGCCCCAGCATTTT CASSEGQEVQPQHF
TRBJ2-3 NA TRBV6-4 NA TGTGCCAGCAGTGATAGCCCCTCAGATACGCAGTATTTT CASSDSPSDTQYF
TRBJ2-7 once TRBV5-8 TRBD1 TGTGCCAGCAGCCCGAGGGGGCCGGCCTACGAGCAGTACTTC CASSPRGPAYEQYF
TRBJ1-1 few TRBV10-3 TRBD1 TGTGCCATCAGTGAGTCCCGGACAGGGAACACTGAAGCTTTCTTT CAISESRTGNTEAFF
TRBJ2-6 NA TRBV7-9 NA TGTGCCAGCAGCTTTAGCCGCTCTGGGGCCAACGTCCTGACTTTC CASSFSRSGANVLTF
TRBJ1-6 once TRBV5-1 NA TGCGCCAGCAGCTATTCAGGGGTGGAGACGTCACCCCTCCACTTT CASSYSGVETSPLHF
TRBJ2-6 few TRBV6-1 NA TGTGCCAGCAGTGAGTTCCACAGGGCTGGGGCCAACGTCCTGACTTTC CASSEFHRAGANVLTF